The 14 T cell receptor beta chains below all came from one sample that was sequenced in a study of glioma-infiltrating T cells (dated by TCRdb to 2016 to 2017). TCRdb names Illumina MiSeq as the instrument used. TCR alpha and beta CDR3 regions were amplified with the iRepertoire nested amplicon-rescue multiplex PCR (arm-PCR) platform from RNA. TCRdb ran its own pipeline on the public reads, namely fastp trimming at Q25 and MiXCR clone calling, and kept in-frame beta chains. CDR3 protein sequences are deduplicated, and each keeps its most common genes and DNA. The sample table contains approximately 120,000 distinct CDR3 sequences; only one count was recorded for about 23% of them. Together, the top ten hold over 12% of the sample. Sequenced material: glioma tissue, nonneoplastic brain tissue, or PBMCs (not recorded which). These receptors were collected from a human donor with low-grade glioma or glioblastoma, undergoing nonglioma brain surgery, or in good health (not recorded which).

This clonotype turned up a few times. The V and J genes are TRBV7-2 and TRBJ2-5; D not resolved. The CDR3 runs to 16 residues. Trimming cost V 6 bases and J 0 bases, with 17 bases left between them. The V gene's germline CDR1 is SGHTA and CDR2 FQGNSA. The CDR3 sequence: CASSPLVGPHQETQYF. The CDR3 bases are TGTGCCAGCAGTCCCCTCGTCGGGCCACACCAAGAGACCCAGTACTTC.

This clonotype was detected many times. This chain joins TRBV7-2 and TRBJ2-2; 11 bases match TRBD2. Per the germline V gene, CDR1 is SGHTA and CDR2 is FQGNSA. The ends lost 7 bases at V and 5 bases at J; junction bases unmatched: 9. The CDR3 contains 16 residues. The CDR3: CASTRGLAGGTGELFF. DNA for the CDR3: TGTGCCAGCACCCGTGGACTAGCGGGTGGGACCGGGGAGCTGTTTTTT.

This clonotype was seen a handful of times. This may stem from a read error, because a much larger clone lies one nucleotide away. The V and J genes are TRBV10-3 and TRBJ2-7; 9 nucleotides align to TRBD2. J lost 6 bases, V lost 6 bases, and 3 bases had no gene match. Germline V lookup: CDR1 ENHRY, CDR2 SYGVKD. The CDR3 sequence is 12 residues long. CDR3 in amino acids: CAIRREGCEQYF. In DNA form, the CDR3 reads TGTGCCATCAGGCGGGAGGGGTGCGAGCAGTACTTC.

This clonotype was recorded only once. A much larger clone differs by one base, so this may be a read error. The J gene is TRBJ2-1, the V gene TRBV7-2; the D gene is possibly TRBD1 (6 bases). The CDR3 spans 16 residues. Germline V gene lookup returns CDR1 SGHTA and CDR2 FQGNSA. DNA for the CDR3: TGTGCCAGCAGCCCCCCGAACAGGGCAAAGTTAGATGAGCAGTCCTTC. It specifies CASSPPNRAKLDEQSF.

This clonotype was recorded many times. The J gene is TRBJ1-2, the V gene TRBV7-4; the D is unclear. The CDR3 runs to 14 residues. The ends were cut back, 3 bases at V and 4 bases at J, with 12 bases in the middle. The germline V gene encodes CDR1 SGHVT and CDR2 SQSDAQ. The CDR3 sequence is CASSFPRGGYGYTF. As DNA, the CDR3 is TGTGCCAGCAGCTTCCCGAGAGGAGGCTATGGCTACACCTTC.

The chain combines TRBV27 with TRBJ1-6, with 11 bases fitting TRBD1. Looked up from germline, CDR1 is MNHEY and CDR2 is SMNVEV (reference sequence). With V trimmed by 6 bases and J by 5 bases, 3 bases remained unmatched. The CDR3 is made up of 15 amino acids. The CDR3 spells CASRPGQGDNSPLHF. CDR3 nucleotides: TGTGCCAGCAGACCGGGACAGGGGGATAATTCACCCCTCCACTTT.

This rearrangement joins TRBV5-1 to TRBJ2-7; 10 bases match TRBD2. The CDR3 contains 17 residues. Germline V gene data show CDR1 as SGHRS and CDR2 as YFSETQ. Trimming cost V 4 bases and J 1 base; bases outside gene matches: 11. The CDR3 DNA reads TGCGCCAGCAGCCTTGTGGCCGGACTAGCGGAGTCCTACGAGCAGTACTTC. It codes for CASSLVAGLAESYEQYF.

This clonotype was recorded many times. The CDR3 reads CASSGRPNTGELFF. In nucleotides, the CDR3 is TGTGCCAGCAGCGGCAGACCCAACACCGGGGAGCTGTTTTTT. The chain joins TRBV12-3 or TRBV12-4 to TRBJ2-2; D unclear. V dropped 6 bases and J dropped 2 bases, with 10 bases sitting between them. This CDR3 has 14 amino acids.

This clonotype was seen many times. The chain joins TRBV15 to TRBJ2-3; TRBD2 matches 7 bases. Germline CDR1 LNHNV, CDR2 YYDKDF (reference sequence). The CDR3 has 17 residues. V was clipped by 0 bases and J by 2 bases; unmatched bases: 8. The CDR3 sequence: CATSRDDGAGSTDTQYF. The CDR3 region has the DNA TGTGCCACCAGCAGAGATGACGGAGCGGGATCCACAGATACGCAGTATTTT.

This clonotype was counted many times. J is TRBJ1-2 and V is TRBV24-1; tentative D call: TRBD1 (5 bases). The V end was cut by 12 bases, the J end by 0 bases, with 10 bases between. Looked up from germline, CDR1 is KGHDR and CDR2 is SFDVKD. This CDR3 region has 12 residues. The CDR3 sequence is CADQGPNYGYTF. Here the CDR3 DNA reads TGTGCCGACCAGGGCCCTAACTATGGCTACACCTTC.

This clonotype has at least ten counts. The V gene is TRBV7-9, the J gene TRBJ2-7; D could derive from TRBD1 or TRBD2 (5 bases each). CDR3 length: 15 amino acids. The germline gives CDR1 SEHNR, CDR2 FQNEAQ (reference sequence). Trimming removed 5 bases from V and 2 bases from J, with 16 bases in between. For the CDR3, the DNA is TGTGCCAGCAGCCCCCCCCCGGGGCTTGCCTACGAGCAGTACTTC. This codes for CASSPPPGLAYEQYF.

The chain is built from TRBV12-3 or TRBV12-4 and TRBJ2-7, with TRBD2 matching 7 bases. The CDR3 sequence is 15 residues long. The V segment lost 0 bases and the J segment 1 base; nucleotides outside the gene matches: 3. Written as DNA, the CDR3 is TGTGCCAGCAGTTTAGCGTGGGGGGGTTCCTACGAGCAGTACTTC. Amino acids: CASSLAWGGSYEQYF.

This clonotype was recorded a few times. This may stem from a read error, because a much larger clone lies one nucleotide away. V usage is TRBV10-3 and J usage is TRBJ2-7; 7 nucleotides line up with TRBD2. Germline CDR1 reads ENHRY; CDR2 reads SYGVKD. This CDR3 contains 14 residues. The CDR3, as DNA: TGTGCCATCAGTGAGCGGGAGGACTCCTACGGGCAGTACTTC. Translated: CAISEREDSYGQYF.

The CDR3 loop is CASSLPLYGPQYF. The DNA for the CDR3 is TGTGCCAGCAGTTTACCCCTCTATGGTCCGCAGTATTTT. The rearrangement uses TRBV12-3 or TRBV12-4 and TRBJ2-3; D ambiguous. CDR3 length: 13 residues. The germline V and J ends were trimmed by 2 bases and 10 bases, with 13 bases remaining between them.